This T cell receptor (beta chain) was obtained from a study of blood T cell repertoires in COVID-19. Overall study context: Nucleic acid was either cDNA or gDNA, and it came from T cells, B-cell-depleted T cells, or PBMCs.

Original methodology: Reference gene primer amplification gave estimated nucleated cell counts. TCRdb's copy holds only in-frame clones and misses some; the assay was immunoSEQ multiplex PCR. V and J calls and clone size come straight from that table; D and trimming were deduced from the DNA. The table lists approximately 300,000 clones, approximately 91% of them singletons. The germline CDR1 and CDR2 sequences are LNHDA and SQIVND (reference sequence). The length of the CDR3 is 12 residues. Trimming left V 7 bases short and J 3 bases short, with 9 bases between. This clone has only one observation. Recruitment covered roughly 22 US areas and drew participants whose ages spanned roughly 18 to 100 years. The study recruited exposed participants who had met a COVID-19 case within 2 weeks before entry.

The TCR comes from a woman in her thirties who had been exposed to COVID-19. Sequencing input: PBMCs or T cells enriched from blood (not recorded which). The V gene is TRBV19, the J gene TRBJ1-2, with D hard to call. Written as DNA, the CDR3 is TGTGCCAGTACCCCCGGGGACTATGGCTACACCTTC. It encodes CASTPGDYGYTF.